This T cell receptor (beta chain) appears in the sequencing data of a study of response to subunit inactivated influenza vaccine (dated by TCRdb to the late 2010s). Notes on the research overall: To follow how T cells responded to a trivalent subunit inactivated influenza vaccine, the researchers relied on deep quantitative profiling of the T cell receptor repertoire.

Interpreted using the paper, the time point label stands for: 45 days after influenza vaccine administration. After removal of 3 bases from V and 5 bases from J, the junction retains 11 bases not matched to a gene. Taken from the germline V gene, the CDR1 and CDR2 loops are SQVTM and ANQGSEA. The CDR3 spans 16 residues, from the cysteine through the phenylalanine. Only the CDR3 region is kept as DNA, spanning 48 bases read in frame from base 1. As regards this clonotype: This receptor's antigen is unknown. No base-level quality is on record; no much larger clone is a single base apart.

The study at large found these results: It was suggested by the authors that each seasonal influenza vaccination may recruit only a limited number of new T cells.

Library creation used RT-PCR. Sequencing took place on an Illumina HiSeq 2500. The raw public reads went through TCRdb reprocessing: fastp at Q25, MiXCR clone calling, in-frame beta chains kept. Here each entry gathers all rows of one CDR3 protein and keeps the most common genes and DNA. Within this sample are roughly 460,000 distinct CDR3 sequences, with roughly 11% of them counted one time only. Of the sample, approximately 12% is held by the ten largest clones. The clonotype was recovered from a man aged 50 or older who received an inactivated influenza vaccine. Donor details come from another sample of the same person, matched by shared clones. The source was PBMCs from blood, collected roughly 48 days after vaccination. The chain is encoded by TRBV29-1 joined to TRBJ2-3, with 10 bases aligning to TRBD2. The CDR3 region: CSVEAAGGHLGDTQYF. In nucleotides, the sequence is TGCAGCGTTGAGGCAGCGGGGGGGCACTTGGGAGATACGCAGTATTTT.